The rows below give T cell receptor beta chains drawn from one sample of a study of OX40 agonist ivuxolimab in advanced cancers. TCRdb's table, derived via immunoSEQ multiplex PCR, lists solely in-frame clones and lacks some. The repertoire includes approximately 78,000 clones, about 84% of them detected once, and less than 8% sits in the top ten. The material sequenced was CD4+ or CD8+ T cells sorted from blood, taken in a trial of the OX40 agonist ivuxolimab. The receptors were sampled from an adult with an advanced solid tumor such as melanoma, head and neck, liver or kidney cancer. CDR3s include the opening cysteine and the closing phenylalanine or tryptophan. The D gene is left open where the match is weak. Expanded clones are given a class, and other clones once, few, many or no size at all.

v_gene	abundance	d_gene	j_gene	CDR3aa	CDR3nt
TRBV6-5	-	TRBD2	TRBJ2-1	CASSAGLAKDEQFF	TGTGCCAGCAGTGCCGGACTAGCTAAGGATGAGCAGTTCTTC
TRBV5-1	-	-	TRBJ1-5	CASSLGGGTYQPQHF	TGCGCCAGCAGCTTGGGAGGTGGGACGTATCAGCCCCAGCATTTT
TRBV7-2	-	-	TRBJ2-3	CASSSFSGDTQYF	TGTGCCAGCAGCTCTTTTAGCGGAGATACGCAGTATTTT
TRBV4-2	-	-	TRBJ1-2	CASSQYSSTGNYGYTF	TGTGCCAGCAGCCAATACTCCTCGACAGGTAACTATGGCTACACCTTC
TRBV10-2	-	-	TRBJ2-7	CASTWYTGREQYF	TGCGCCAGCACGTGGTATACGGGCCGAGAGCAGTACTTC
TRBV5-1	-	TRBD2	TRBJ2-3	CASSLRREGTDTQYF	TGCGCCAGCAGCTTGCGACGGGAGGGGACAGATACGCAGTATTTT
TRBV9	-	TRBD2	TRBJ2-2	CASSVGLAGARSGELFF	TGTGCCAGCAGCGTAGGGCTAGCGGGAGCCAGAAGCGGGGAGCTGTTTTTT
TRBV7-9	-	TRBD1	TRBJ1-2	CASSFAGGTGHGYTF	TGTGCCAGCAGCTTCGCAGGGGGCACCGGACATGGCTACACCTTC
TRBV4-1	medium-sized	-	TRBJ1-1	CASSQGSSYEAFF	TGCGCCAGCAGCCAAGGGTCATCTTATGAAGCTTTCTTT
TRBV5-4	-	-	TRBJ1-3	CASSPQGSSGNTIYF	TGTGCCAGCAGCCCCCAGGGGAGCTCTGGAAACACCATATATTTT
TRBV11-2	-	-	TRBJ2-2	CASSADRYTGELFF	TGTGCCAGCAGCGCTGACAGATACACCGGGGAGCTGTTTTTT
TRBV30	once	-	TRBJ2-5	CAWSLSERATQYF	TGTGCCTGGAGTTTAAGTGAAAGGGCGACCCAGTACTTC
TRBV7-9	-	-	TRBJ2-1	CASSLRPGGGYNEQFF	TGTGCCAGCAGCCTTCGCCCGGGGGGCGGATACAATGAGCAGTTCTTC
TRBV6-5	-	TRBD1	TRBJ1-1	CASSRQGAPNTEAFF	TGTGCCAGCAGCAGACAGGGGGCTCCGAACACTGAAGCTTTCTTT
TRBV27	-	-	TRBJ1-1	CASARNTEAFF	TGTGCCAGCGCAAGGAACACTGAAGCTTTCTTT
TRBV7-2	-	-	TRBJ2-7	CASRTMGEQYF	TGTGCCAGCAGAACCATGGGAGAGCAGTACTTC
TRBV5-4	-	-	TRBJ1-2	CASSPGGPDRSRGGYTF	TGTGCCAGCAGCCCCGGAGGGCCTGACAGGTCGCGGGGTGGCTACACCTTC
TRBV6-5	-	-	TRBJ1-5	CASSYQGPQPQHF	TGTGCCAGCAGTTACCAAGGACCCCAGCCCCAGCATTTT
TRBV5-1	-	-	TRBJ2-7	CASSSSSYEQYF	TGCGCCAGCAGCTCAAGTTCCTACGAGCAGTACTTC
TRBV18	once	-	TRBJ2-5	CASSPGVEETQYF	TGTGCCAGCTCACCGGGAGTGGAAGAGACCCAGTACTTC
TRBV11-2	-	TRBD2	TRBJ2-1	CATAGGVNEQFF	TGTGCCACAGCGGGAGGAGTCAATGAGCAGTTCTTC
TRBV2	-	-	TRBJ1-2	CASSEVEQGLYSNYGYTF	TGTGCCAGCAGTGAAGTGGAACAAGGTCTCTATTCTAACTATGGCTACACCTTC